This entry lists 18 T cell receptor beta chains sequenced from one sample in a study of T-cell memory formation after mild COVID-19. TCRdb called the 5' RACE reads again in MiXCR, with one record for every CDR3 protein. The table has roughly 580,000 distinct CDR3 sequences, more than 15% seen once; the top ten hold 12%. The sequenced sample consisted of PBMCs or a T cell subset sorted from them (not recorded which). These receptors all come from an adult woman who had mild COVID-19 (a few samples of this study predate the infection). Cell type and time point are not known.

The chain combines TRBV6-5 with TRBJ2-2, with TRBD2 matching 15 bases. Trimming removed 2 bases from V and 8 bases from J; junction bases left unmatched: 3. The CDR3 contains 16 residues. Germline V CDR1 and CDR2: MNHEY, SVGAGI. The CDR3 spells CASSYGLAGGQGELFF. CDR3 nucleotide sequence: TGTGCCAGCAGTTACGGACTAGCGGGAGGGCAGGGGGAGCTGTTTTTT.

CDR3 nucleotide sequence: TGTGCCAGCAGCGTAGAGAGGACAGACACCGGGGAGCTGTTTTTT. Amino acid sequence: CASSVERTDTGELFF. This chain joins TRBV9 and TRBJ2-2; TRBD1 might be the D (6 bases). Looked up from germline, CDR1 is SGDLS and CDR2 is YYNGEE. V was clipped by 0 bases and J by 3 bases, with 9 bases between them. The CDR3 runs to 15 residues.

The sample holds a few counts of this clonotype. This chain connects TRBV2 to TRBJ2-1, with D perhaps TRBD1 (6 bases). In germline, CDR1 is SNHLY, CDR2 FYNNEI. The CDR3 contains 15 residues. V dropped 6 bases and J dropped 0 bases, with 12 bases sitting between them. CDR3 amino acids: CASRQGLVSYNEQFF. Here the CDR3 DNA reads TGTGCCAGCAGGCAGGGGCTGGTCTCCTACAATGAGCAGTTCTTC.

The chain combines TRBV27 with TRBJ1-5; no definite D call. In germline, CDR1 is MNHEY, CDR2 SMNVEV (reference sequence). CDR3 length equals 15 residues. The germline V and J ends were trimmed by 3 bases and 0 bases, with 9 bases remaining between them. This CDR3 is CASSFGQNSNQPQHF. CDR3 bases: TGTGCCAGCAGTTTTGGTCAGAATAGCAATCAGCCCCAGCATTTT.

This clonotype was seen ten or more times. This rearrangement joins TRBV7-2 to TRBJ2-4; D tentatively reads TRBD1 or TRBD2 (5 bases each). The CDR3 extends over 15 amino acids. Germline V gives CDR1 SGHTA, CDR2 FQGNSA. With 1 base removed from V and 0 bases from J, the gap between germline ends came to 7 bases. CDR3 residues: CASSLGGTAKNIQYF. The CDR3 DNA sequence: TGTGCCAGCAGCTTAGGGGGGACAGCCAAAAACATTCAGTACTTC. Variable domain in full (rest from reference TRBV7-2 and TRBJ2-4): GAGVSQSPSNKVTEKGKDVELRCDPISGHTALYWYRQSLGQGLEFLIYFQGNSAPDKSGLPSDRFSAERTGGSVSTLTIQRTQQEDSAVYLCASSLGGTAKNIQYFGAGTRLSVL.

This clonotype occurred many times. The chain couples TRBV30 to TRBJ1-2, with 10 bases fitting TRBD1. J lost 7 bases, V lost 7 bases, and 6 bases had no gene match. Germline V gives CDR1 GTSNPN, CDR2 SVGIG (reference sequence). The CDR3 has 12 amino acids. CDR3 region: CAFWDRGFGYTF. The DNA for the CDR3 is TGTGCCTTTTGGGACAGGGGTTTTGGCTACACCTTC.

This clonotype was seen more than once but under ten times. This chain connects TRBV20-1 to TRBJ2-7; D is perhaps TRBD2 (5 bases). Germline V CDR1 and CDR2: DFQATT, SNEGSKA (reference sequence). Trimming cost V 4 bases and J 6 bases, with 16 bases left between them. CDR3 length equals 13 residues. CDR3 sequence: CSATATLEAEQYF. Written as DNA, the CDR3 is TGCAGTGCTACCGCTACGCTGGAGGCCGAGCAGTACTTC.

The chain joins TRBV24-1 to TRBJ2-7, with TRBD1 matching 8 bases. This CDR3 is built from 17 residues. Germline V gives CDR1 KGHDR, CDR2 SFDVKD. Unmatched junction bases numbered 6, after V lost 0 bases and J lost 0 bases. DNA for the CDR3: TGTGCCACCAGTGATTTGCCCGGACAGGGACACTCCTACGAGCAGTACTTC. It specifies CATSDLPGQGHSYEQYF.

This clonotype has only a few counts. This chain links TRBV20-1 with TRBJ2-5; D unresolved. The CDR3 consists of 16 residues. The germline V gene has CDR1 DFQATT and CDR2 SNEGSKA (reference sequence). V was pared by 1 base and J by 4 bases, with 19 bases between. This CDR3 reads CSARGLRTLSRETQYF. The CDR3 coding sequence is TGCAGTGCTAGAGGGCTGCGCACCCTTTCTAGAGAGACCCAGTACTTC.

The chain carries TRBV10-3 and TRBJ1-2; tentative D call: TRBD1 (6 bases). The CDR3 covers 14 residues. The germline gives CDR1 ENHRY, CDR2 SYGVKD. Deletions cut 3 bases from V and 4 bases from J, with 12 bases between. This CDR3 reads CAISDQGTTYGYTF. CDR3 in DNA: TGTGCCATCAGTGATCAGGGGACAACCTATGGCTACACCTTC.

The genes are TRBV29-1 and TRBJ2-2; D ambiguous. The CDR3 runs 13 residues. The V and J ends lost 7 bases and 6 bases respectively, with 15 bases between them. Germline-derived CDR1 and CDR2 are SQVTM and ANQGSEA. CDR3 residues: CSALTALAGELFF. The CDR3 DNA follows: TGCAGCGCTCTAACAGCCCTGGCCGGGGAGCTGTTTTTT.

This clonotype has a handful of counts. The chain carries TRBV6-5 and TRBJ2-7; D not certain. Trimming pared 0 bases from V and 8 bases from J, leaving 11 bases between. The CDR3 is made up of 13 amino acids. CDR1 MNHEY and CDR2 SVGAGI come from the germline V gene. The CDR3, as DNA: TGTGCCAGCAGTTACTCGAGTTTGGGCCAGCAGTACTTC. Its protein is CASSYSSLGQQYF.

The table lists this clonotype with a few counts. The chain has TRBV10-3 and TRBJ2-6; perhaps TRBD2 as D (6 bases). The CDR3 is 19 residues long. Trimming shortened V by 3 bases and J by 0 bases, and 18 bases separated the two germline ends. Germline-derived CDR1 and CDR2 are ENHRY and SYGVKD. The CDR3 region is CAISDLGGRGSSGANVLTF. CDR3 bases: TGTGCCATCAGTGACCTTGGGGGGAGAGGATCCTCTGGGGCCAACGTCCTGACTTTC.

Ten or more counts support this clonotype. This sequence joins TRBV5-1 and TRBJ2-5; perhaps D is TRBD1 or TRBD2 (5 bases each). CDR1 and CDR2 from the germline V gene are SGHRS and YFSETQ. With 1 base removed from V and 1 base from J, the gap between germline ends came to 8 bases. This CDR3 spans 14 amino acids. The chain's CDR3 is CASSLRGVQETQYF. CDR3 coding DNA: TGCGCCAGCAGCTTGCGGGGCGTCCAAGAGACCCAGTACTTC.

In its sample, this clonotype was seen many times. This rearrangement joins TRBV7-9 to TRBJ2-1, with 10 positions matching TRBD2. This CDR3 region has 20 residues. Germline-derived CDR1 and CDR2 are SEHNR and FQNEAQ (reference sequence). Losses at the gene ends were 4 bases for V and 1 base for J; bases not matched to a gene: 16. The CDR3 region has the DNA TGTGCCAGCAGCTATCCAAGTGGAGAGCGGGAGGGCCCTTCCTACAATGAGCAGTTCTTC. This translates into CASSYPSGEREGPSYNEQFF.

This clonotype turned up a few times. This rearrangement joins TRBV30 to TRBJ1-1, with D possibly being TRBD1 (5 bases). The germline CDR1 and CDR2 sequences are GTSNPN and SVGIG (reference sequence). The CDR3 sequence is 12 residues long. V gave up 5 bases and J gave up 1 base, with 8 bases separating them. This CDR3 reads CAWDSGNTEAFF. CDR3 sequence (DNA): TGTGCCTGGGACAGTGGGAACACTGAAGCTTTCTTT.

The sample holds a few counts of this clonotype. This chain joins TRBV20-1 and TRBJ1-2; 7 bases line up with TRBD1. This CDR3 is 14 amino acids long. Germline V gene sequence: CDR1 DFQATT, CDR2 SNEGSKA (reference sequence). Trimming took 5 bases from V and 5 from J; bases not matched to a gene: 11. The CDR3 nucleotides read TGCAGTGCTCCGAGCCATACAGGGGTTTATGGCTACACCTTC. This codes for CSAPSHTGVYGYTF.

The chain uses TRBV4-1 and TRBJ2-2; 9 positions match TRBD2. CDR3 size: 16 residues. After removal of 3 bases from V and 1 base from J, the junction contained 3 bases not matched to a gene. The germline CDR1 and CDR2 sequences are MGHRA and YSYEKL. Written as DNA, the CDR3 is TGCGCCAGCAGCCAGCGGGGGGGCCAGAACACCGGGGAGCTGTTTTTT. Protein product: CASSQRGGQNTGELFF.